The 5 T cell receptor beta chains below come from one sample, sequenced in a study of OX40 agonist ivuxolimab in advanced cancers. Generated by immunoSEQ multiplex PCR, the TCRdb table keeps only in-frame clones and is missing some. This table has 80,000 or so clones, 84% appearing once. Material: CD4+ or CD8+ T cells sorted from blood, obtained in a trial of the OX40 agonist ivuxolimab. The receptor set was obtained from an adult with an advanced solid tumor such as melanoma, head and neck, liver or kidney cancer.

The chain recombines TRBV2 with TRBJ1-1; 7 bases are shared with TRBD1. Germline CDR1 is SNHLY and CDR2 is FYNNEI. The CDR3 length is 13 residues. V shed 10 bases, J shed 0 bases, and the junction held 5 bases outside the gene matches. CDR3 loop: CAISGQMNTEAFF. The CDR3 coding sequence is TGTGCCATCTCGGGACAGATGAACACTGAAGCTTTCTTT.

The rearrangement joins TRBV9 to TRBJ1-2; D gene ambiguous. Trimming cost V 0 bases and J 4 bases, with 10 bases left between them. The V gene's germline CDR1 is SGDLS and CDR2 YYNGEE. The CDR3 spans 14 residues. The DNA of the CDR3 is TGTGCCAGCAGCGTAGCGCAGGACTTCTATGGCTACACCTTC. Translation gives CASSVAQDFYGYTF.

V usage is TRBV18 and J usage is TRBJ2-5; TRBD1 matches 11 bases. V shed 6 bases, J shed 7 bases, and the junction held 7 bases outside the gene matches. CDR1 is KGHSH, CDR2 LQKENI, per germline. This CDR3 comprises 14 residues. The CDR3 region has the DNA TGTGCCAGCTCTCCGGACAGGGGGCCAGGGACCCAGTACTTC. Its translation: CASSPDRGPGTQYF.

For the CDR3, the DNA is TGTGCCAGCAGCTTGGGTCGGGACCCAAGGGACAATGAGCAGTTCTTC. Translated, it gives CASSLGRDPRDNEQFF. The chain uses TRBV5-5 and TRBJ2-1; D assignment may be TRBD1 or TRBD2 (5 bases each). Looked up from germline, CDR1 is SGHKS and CDR2 is YYEKEE (reference sequence). V lost 0 bases to trimming and J lost 5 bases, with 15 bases between them. The CDR3 is 16 residues long.

The V gene is TRBV7-2, the J gene TRBJ2-6; D unclear. CDR3 length: 17 residues. Trimming left V 1 base short and J 0 bases short, with 10 bases between. Germline values: CDR1 SGHTA, CDR2 FQGNSA. This chain's CDR3 is CASSLDPRSSGANVLTF. CDR3 coding DNA: TGTGCCAGCAGCTTAGACCCGAGAAGCTCTGGGGCCAACGTCCTGACTTTC.